Presented here are 3 T cell receptor beta chains from one specimen sequenced in a study of blood T cell repertoires in COVID-19. Sequenced by immunoSEQ multiplex PCR; TCRdb stores in-frame clones only, minus some. The table has some 96,000 clones, around 86% seen once. The sequenced sample was peripheral blood. The receptors derive from a man aged 50 to 60 with acute or convalescent COVID-19.

V and J are TRBV6-2 or TRBV6-3 and TRBJ1-2, with TRBD1 as a possible D gene (6 bases). This CDR3 region has 14 residues. Per germline, CDR1 MNHEY and CDR2 SVGEGT. Trimming removed 0 bases at V and 8 bases at J, with 13 bases between. CDR3 sequence: CASSYSGALSGYTF. In nucleotides, the CDR3 is TGTGCCAGCAGTTACTCGGGGGCACTATCCGGCTACACCTTC.

This sequence joins TRBV11-2 and TRBJ1-1, with D perhaps TRBD1 (6 bases). Trimming pared 7 bases from V and 1 base from J, leaving 16 bases between. Germline V gene sequence: CDR1 SGHAT, CDR2 FQNNGV. This CDR3 comprises 15 residues. CDR3 DNA sequence: TGTGCCAGCACCCCGACCGCACAGGGGAACACTGAAGCTTTCTTT. Translation: CASTPTAQGNTEAFF.

CDR3 in DNA: TGTGCCAGCAGTAACAGGGGTAATAACGAAAAACTGTTTTTT. This translates into CASSNRGNNEKLFF. The chain recombines TRBV6-6 with TRBJ1-4, with TRBD1 identical over 7 bases. The V gene end was trimmed by 5 bases and the J gene end by 8 bases; junction bases not matched to a gene: 8. CDR1 and CDR2 (germline): MNHNY, SVGAGI (reference sequence). The CDR3 extends over 14 amino acids.